The 7 T cell receptor beta chains listed next were all sequenced from one sample in a study of cytomegalovirus exposure and HLA in healthy donors. The PCR was carried out with 60 Vbeta primers and 13 Jbeta primers. Using immunoSEQ multiplex PCR, the repertoire was profiled, and TCRdb retains in-frame clones only, with some absent. The sample has about 160,000 clones, around 85% seen once. Source material: PBMCs. The receptors derive from a woman aged 30 to 39 in good health and CMV-seronegative.

The chain employs TRBV28 and TRBJ2-1; 10 nucleotides line up with TRBD2. Germline lookup yields CDR1 MDHEN and CDR2 SYDVKM. The V segment lost 6 bases and the J segment 1 base; nucleotides outside the gene matches: 6. The CDR3 totals 16 residues. In DNA form, the CDR3 reads TGTGCCAGCAGCCCTCTAGCGGGAGAGTCCTACAATGAGCAGTTCTTC. It specifies CASSPLAGESYNEQFF.

This clone was recorded a few times. The chain has TRBV7-9 and TRBJ2-1; possible D gene TRBD2, 6 bases. Germline lookup yields CDR1 SEHNR and CDR2 FQNEAQ (reference sequence). The germline V and J ends were trimmed by 5 bases and 4 bases, with 9 bases remaining between them. This CDR3 is built from 13 residues. CDR3 nucleotide sequence: TGTGCCAGCAGCCCCGGGGGTTACAATGAGCAGTTCTTC. Translated: CASSPGGYNEQFF.

The chain employs TRBV6-6 and TRBJ2-4; D is unclear. Germline assignment: CDR1 MNHNY and CDR2 SVGAGI (reference sequence). The CDR3 contains 12 residues. Trimming left V 6 bases short and J 0 bases short, with 3 bases between. The CDR3 loop reads CASSLAKNIQYF. The DNA for the CDR3 is TGTGCCAGCAGCCTAGCCAAAAACATTCAGTACTTC.

V gene TRBV6-6 combines with J gene TRBJ1-5; 9 bases fit TRBD1. The CDR3 consists of 16 residues. The V gene end was trimmed by 5 bases and the J gene end by 1 base; junction bases not matched to a gene: 6. Germline lookup yields CDR1 MNHNY and CDR2 SVGAGI (reference sequence). The CDR3 DNA reads as TGTGCCAGCAGTCGGGGACAGGGAGGGAGCAATCAGCCCCAGCATTTT. This gives the protein CASSRGQGGSNQPQHF.

The genes are TRBV5-1 and TRBJ2-1, with D perhaps TRBD1 (6 bases). V lost 3 bases and J lost 6, with 16 bases in between. The V gene's germline CDR1 is SGHRS and CDR2 YFSETQ. This CDR3 has 15 amino acids. CDR3 in amino acids: CASSSAGVGTNEQFF. The CDR3 DNA is TGCGCCAGCAGCTCCGCAGGGGTTGGCACCAATGAGCAGTTCTTC.

This chain links TRBV19 with TRBJ2-5; weak D call: TRBD1 (6 bases). The CDR3 has 14 amino acids. Deletions cut 8 bases from V and 3 bases from J, with 16 bases between. Germline CDR1 and CDR2: LNHDA and SQIVND (reference sequence). CDR3 in DNA: TGTGCCAGTCTAATACAGGGTACTGAAGAGACCCAGTACTTC. This codes for CASLIQGTEETQYF.

The V and J genes are TRBV27 and TRBJ2-1; TRBD1 matches 10 bases. V was clipped by 5 bases and J by 2 bases; unmatched bases: 3. The CDR3 length is 15 residues. CDR1 MNHEY and CDR2 SMNVEV come from the germline V gene (reference sequence). The CDR3, as DNA: TGTGCCAGCAGTCCGGGACAGGGGCCCTACAATGAGCAGTTCTTC. Translating it yields CASSPGQGPYNEQFF.